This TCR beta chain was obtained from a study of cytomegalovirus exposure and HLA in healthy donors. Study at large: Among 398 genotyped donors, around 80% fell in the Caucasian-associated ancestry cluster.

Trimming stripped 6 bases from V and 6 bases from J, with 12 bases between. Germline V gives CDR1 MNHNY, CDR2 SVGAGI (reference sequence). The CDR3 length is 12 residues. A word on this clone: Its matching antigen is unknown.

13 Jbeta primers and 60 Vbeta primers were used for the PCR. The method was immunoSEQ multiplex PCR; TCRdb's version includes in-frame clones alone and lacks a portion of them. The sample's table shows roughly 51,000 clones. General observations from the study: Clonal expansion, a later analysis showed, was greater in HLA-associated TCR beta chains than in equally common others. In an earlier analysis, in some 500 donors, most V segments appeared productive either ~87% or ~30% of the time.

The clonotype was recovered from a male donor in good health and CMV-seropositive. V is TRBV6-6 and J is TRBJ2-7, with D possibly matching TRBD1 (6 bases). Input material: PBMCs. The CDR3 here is CASSSGQPEQYF. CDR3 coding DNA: TGTGCCAGCAGCTCCGGACAGCCCGAGCAGTACTTC.